This TCR beta chain emerged from a study of T and B cells in COVID-19 patients. About the research overall: The recovered cohort's median age was roughly 31 years, versus approximately 73 years in active infection. Of roughly 22 active-infection patients, 12 were critically ill with mechanical ventilation or extracorporeal membrane oxygenation. General observations from the study: Exclusive to the recovered cohort were approximately 2,500 TCR clusters, 30 to 40 of them with low generation probability. In COVID-19 patients, T cell receptor beta variable and joining gene use was reportedly strongly skewed.

Comment on this clonotype: Its antigen remains unknown.

Multiplex PCR with BIOMED2 TRB-A/B primer pools amplified TRB rearrangements. TCRdb fed the multiplex PCR reads into MiXCR, producing one record per CDR3 protein. Among 13,000 or so distinct CDR3 sequences, 28% were seen once, and the ten largest hold approximately 7%. The germline V gene encodes CDR1 SEHNR and CDR2 FQNEAQ (reference sequence). The CDR3 consists of 14 residues. V lost 1 base and J 10 bases, leaving 14 bases between the germline ends. From blood, about 240-550 ng of genomic DNA served as TRB template. The TCR was taken from a human donor who had recovered from COVID-19. Specimen: blood. The chain has TRBV7-9 and TRBJ2-1; D is unclear. The chain's CDR3 is CASSLVSGAREQFF. The CDR3 DNA reads as TGTGCCAGCAGCTTAGTCTCAGGCGCGAGGGAGCAGTTCTTC.